The 32 T cell receptor beta chains reported below all come from one sample, sequenced in a study of CD8 T cells in Susac syndrome. The authors reverse transcribed roughly 0.5 to 1 ug RNA with random hexamers. TCRdb reprocessed the immunoSEQ multiplex PCR reads via MiXCR and lists one record per CDR3 protein. The table records some 250,000 distinct CDR3 sequences, about 95% of them present only once. Material for sequencing was CD4+ T cells from PBMCs. The source of these receptors is a human donor with Susac syndrome.

CDR3 bases: TGTGCCTCGTCGCAGGTCCCCAATGAGCAGTTCTTC. As protein: CASSQVPNEQFF. The chain is built from TRBV25-1 and TRBJ2-1; no clear D gene. Germline V gene data show CDR1 as MGHDK and CDR2 as SYGVNS. The CDR3 has 12 residues. Trimming cost V 11 bases and J 6 bases, with 14 bases left between them.

This chain uses TRBV20-1 with TRBJ2-7; 8 bases align to TRBD2. Germline loops: CDR1 DFQATT, CDR2 SNEGSKA (reference sequence). The CDR3 loop spans 14 amino acids. The ends lost 2 bases at V and 4 bases at J; junction bases unmatched: 7. The CDR3 DNA sequence: TGCAGTGCTAGAAGAGCGGGAGCTGGGTACGAGCAGTACTTC. Its translation is CSARRAGAGYEQYF.

The V and J genes are TRBV24-1 and TRBJ2-1, with D unclear. Germline CDR1 reads KGHDR; CDR2 reads SFDVKD. The V and J ends lost 5 bases and 5 bases respectively, with 9 bases between them. The CDR3 runs 13 residues. The DNA of the CDR3 is TGTGCCACCAGTGTCAGTAGTAACAATGAGCAGTTCTTC. Translating it yields CATSVSSNNEQFF.

The genes are TRBV20-1 and TRBJ2-5; maybe TRBD2 (6 bases). Germline V lookup: CDR1 DFQATT, CDR2 SNEGSKA (reference sequence). This CDR3 region has 13 residues. V was cut by 2 bases and J by 5 bases, with 12 bases left in between. The CDR3 DNA sequence: TGCAGTGCTAGAACGCCGGGAGTTGAGACCCAGTACTTC. As protein: CSARTPGVETQYF.

This sequence joins TRBV2 and TRBJ1-5; D call uncertain. The length of the CDR3 is 14 residues. The germline gives CDR1 SNHLY, CDR2 FYNNEI. V dropped 3 bases and J dropped 4 bases, with 10 bases sitting between them. The CDR3 nucleotides are TGTGCCAGCAGTGACAGGTCACGAAATCAGCCCCAGCATTTT. Translating gives CASSDRSRNQPQHF.

This clonotype has a handful of counts. The genes are TRBV29-1 and TRBJ1-5; TRBD1 agrees at 8 bases. Germline V gene data show CDR1 as SQVTM and CDR2 as ANQGSEA. V lost 7 bases, J lost 4 bases, and 6 bases stayed unmatched. CDR3 size: 13 residues. This CDR3 is CSAGQGGNQPQHF. CDR3 bases: TGCAGCGCCGGACAGGGAGGTAATCAGCCCCAGCATTTT.

The chain combines TRBV18 with TRBJ1-1; TRBD1 agrees at 8 bases. V lost 8 bases to trimming and J lost 0 bases; unmatched junction nucleotides: 5. The length of the CDR3 is 14 residues. CDR1 is KGHSH and CDR2 is LQKENI in the germline V gene. The CDR3 region has the DNA TGTGCCAGCCTGGGACAGGCCGTGAACACTGAAGCTTTCTTT. Translated: CASLGQAVNTEAFF.

The rearrangement uses TRBV6-6 and TRBJ1-1; possible D gene TRBD1, 6 bases. This CDR3 contains 13 residues. Trimming took 7 bases from V and 4 from J, leaving 13 bases between them. Germline V gives CDR1 MNHNY, CDR2 SVGAGI (reference sequence). CDR3 DNA: TGTGCCAGCACTAGGGGGGTTGGCACTGAAGCTTTCTTT. It is translated as CASTRGVGTEAFF.

V and J are TRBV29-1 and TRBJ2-3; tentatively, D is TRBD1 or TRBD2 (6 bases each). CDR3 length: 15 amino acids. Germline V gives CDR1 SQVTM, CDR2 ANQGSEA. V was clipped by 6 bases and J by 2 bases, with 18 bases between them. The CDR3 region is CSVRGQGGSTDTQYF. The DNA of the CDR3 is TGCAGCGTCCGGGGACAAGGGGGGTCCACAGATACGCAGTATTTT.

The chain joins TRBV12-3 or TRBV12-4 to TRBJ2-3, with D unresolved. With 4 bases removed from V and 2 bases from J, the gap between germline ends came to 4 bases. This CDR3 has 12 residues. CDR3 nucleotide sequence: TGTGCCAGCAGTTCCGCCACAGATACGCAGTATTTT. Translation: CASSSATDTQYF.

The CDR3 here is CASRVQGVGANTEAFF. CDR3 DNA: TGTGCCAGCAGGGTACAGGGTGTCGGTGCGAACACTGAAGCTTTCTTT. The rearrangement uses TRBV28 and TRBJ1-1, with a weak D call TRBD1 (6 bases). Germline lookup yields CDR1 MDHEN and CDR2 SYDVKM. Deletions cut 6 bases from V and 1 base from J, with 18 bases between. This CDR3 spans 16 amino acids.

The chain links TRBV24-1 to TRBJ2-1, with D hard to call. In germline, CDR1 is KGHDR, CDR2 SFDVKD. The V and J ends lost 7 bases and 2 bases respectively, with 11 bases between them. The CDR3 has 14 amino acids. The CDR3 nucleotides are TGTGCCACCAGGGAGCCGGGCCCCTACAATGAGCAGTTCTTC. This codes for CATREPGPYNEQFF.

A few counts support this clonotype. The chain couples TRBV25-1 to TRBJ2-5; D tentatively fits TRBD1 or TRBD2 (6 bases each). Trimming cost V 9 bases and J 4 bases, with 15 bases left between them. Germline CDR1 MGHDK, CDR2 SYGVNS. The CDR3 spans 13 residues. Written as DNA, the CDR3 is TGTGCCAGTAGCCGGAGGGGGGTAGAGACCCAGTACTTC. The encoded protein is CASSRRGVETQYF.

This chain uses TRBV20-1 with TRBJ1-5, with unresolved D. V gave up 6 bases and J gave up 3 bases, with 12 bases separating them. The V gene's germline CDR1 is DFQATT and CDR2 SNEGSKA (reference sequence). CDR3 length: 13 amino acids. CDR3 sequence: CSAARISNQPQHF. The CDR3 DNA reads as TGCAGTGCCGCCCGAATCTCCAATCAGCCCCAGCATTTT.

This rearrangement joins TRBV7-9 to TRBJ2-7, with 10 bases fitting TRBD1. Germline-derived CDR1 and CDR2 are SEHNR and FQNEAQ (reference sequence). Germline trimming cut 3 bases from V and 2 bases from J; bases unmatched to any gene: 7. The CDR3 runs 16 residues. The CDR3 DNA sequence: TGTGCCAGCAGCTTCTCCACCGGGACAGGGGCCTACGAGCAGTACTTC. Its protein is CASSFSTGTGAYEQYF. The complete variable domain, with remaining parts taken from reference TRBV7-9 and TRBJ2-7, reads DTGVSQNPRHKITKRGQNVTFRCDPISEHNRLYWYRQTLGQGPEFLTYFQNEAQLEKSRLLSDRFSAERPKGSFSTLEIQRTEQGDSAMYLCASSFSTGTGAYEQYFGPGTRLTVT.

This clonotype was detected once. The CDR3: CASSVSGSSTDTQYF. The CDR3 DNA sequence: TGTGCCAGCAGCGTGAGCGGGAGTAGCACAGATACGCAGTATTTT. The V call is TRBV9, the J call TRBJ2-3; 8 nucleotides agree with TRBD2. Germline loops: CDR1 SGDLS, CDR2 YYNGEE. The CDR3 contains 15 residues. J gave up 0 bases and V 2 bases, and 2 bases lay outside the gene matches.

The chain has TRBV7-8 and TRBJ1-1; D call uncertain. The CDR3 runs to 14 residues. Germline CDR1 is SGHVS and CDR2 is FQNEAQ. V was cut by 2 bases and J by 0 bases, with 7 bases left in between. CDR3 protein: CASSLNMLNTEAFF. The CDR3 nucleotides read TGTGCCAGCAGCTTAAATATGCTGAACACTGAAGCTTTCTTT.

This chain uses TRBV10-3 with TRBJ2-5, with D uncertain. The CDR3 is 15 residues long. V was shortened by 2 bases and J by 1 base, with 11 bases between the two germline ends. Per the germline V gene, CDR1 is ENHRY and CDR2 is SYGVKD. CDR3 in amino acids: CAISEPSLSQETQYF. The CDR3 DNA reads TGTGCCATCAGTGAGCCTTCGCTATCCCAAGAGACCCAGTACTTC.

V usage is TRBV29-1 and J usage is TRBJ2-2; the D is unclear. From germline, CDR1 is SQVTM and CDR2 ANQGSEA. The CDR3 has 14 residues. Trimming left V 6 bases short and J 4 bases short, with 15 bases between. This chain's CDR3 is CSVAWAQGTGELFF. Here the CDR3 DNA reads TGCAGCGTCGCTTGGGCCCAAGGCACCGGGGAGCTGTTTTTT.

V is TRBV27 and J is TRBJ1-5; tentative D call: TRBD1 (5 bases). Per germline, CDR1 MNHEY and CDR2 SMNVEV (reference sequence). V was clipped by 7 bases and J by 4 bases, with 17 bases between them. This CDR3 has 15 residues. The CDR3 is CASTDMSSGNQPQHF. In nucleotides, the CDR3 is TGTGCCAGCACCGATATGTCTTCAGGGAATCAGCCCCAGCATTTT.

V and J are TRBV7-9 and TRBJ2-7; D is undetermined. The CDR3 spans 15 residues. The V end lost 5 bases, the J end lost 0 bases, and 14 bases lay between the germline ends. CDR1 is SEHNR, CDR2 FQNEAQ, per germline (reference sequence). The CDR3 reads CASSDSLVVSYEQYF. CDR3 DNA: TGTGCCAGCAGCGATTCTCTAGTGGTCTCCTACGAGCAGTACTTC.

This rearrangement joins TRBV20-1 to TRBJ2-7; tentatively, D is TRBD1 (6 bases). CDR1 is DFQATT, CDR2 SNEGSKA, per germline (reference sequence). Deletions cut 6 bases from V and 5 bases from J, with 20 bases between. The CDR3 extends over 14 amino acids. DNA for the CDR3: TGCAGTGCCCCAGGCCCTACCAGGGGCGACGAGCAGTACTTC. As protein: CSAPGPTRGDEQYF.

The gene calls are TRBV18 and TRBJ1-1; D gene uncertain. This CDR3 region has 12 residues. V lost 3 bases and J lost 8, with 10 bases in between. Germline V gene lookup returns CDR1 KGHSH and CDR2 LQKENI. CDR3 coding DNA: TGTGCCAGCTCACCCGCTCTGAGGGAAGCTTTCTTT. This encodes CASSPALREAFF.

The chain is built from TRBV10-3 and TRBJ1-1; D might be TRBD1 (5 bases). The CDR3 is made up of 15 amino acids. Trimming pared 5 bases from V and 3 bases from J, leaving 16 bases between. Per the germline V gene, CDR1 is ENHRY and CDR2 is SYGVKD. CDR3 sequence reads: CAISQGPGRYTEAFF. The CDR3 nucleotides are TGTGCCATCAGTCAGGGCCCCGGACGATACACTGAAGCTTTCTTT.

This rearrangement joins TRBV10-3 to TRBJ2-7; D may be TRBD1 (5 bases). Germline V CDR1 and CDR2: ENHRY, SYGVKD. This CDR3 has 13 amino acids. Between the trimmed V and J ends, which lost 10 bases and 1 base, there was a span of 14 bases. CDR3 loop: CATVPGNSYEQYF. CDR3 in DNA: TGTGCCACGGTCCCAGGGAATTCCTACGAGCAGTACTTC.

The chain employs TRBV11-1 and TRBJ2-3, with a weak D call TRBD1 (5 bases). Trimming stripped 5 bases from V and 6 bases from J, with 12 bases between. CDR1 SGHAT and CDR2 FQDESV come from the germline V gene (reference sequence). The CDR3 loop spans 13 amino acids. CDR3 DNA: TGTGCCAGCAGCCCAAGAACAGGCGATACGCAGTATTTT. It translates to CASSPRTGDTQYF.

The chain couples TRBV28 to TRBJ1-4; a weak D match, TRBD1 (6 bases). This CDR3 comprises 13 residues. V was clipped by 6 bases and J by 5 bases, with 10 bases between them. Looked up from germline, CDR1 is MDHEN and CDR2 is SYDVKM. DNA of the CDR3: TGTGCCAGCAGGGGGGGGCTGAATGAAAAACTGTTTTTT. Translating it yields CASRGGLNEKLFF.

Remarks on this clonotype: Germline and junction disagree at one end, which may indicate a read error. The rearrangement links TRBV7-7 to TRBJ2-2; D perhaps matches TRBD2 (6 bases). Germline V gene data show CDR1 as SSHAT and CDR2 as FNYEAQ (reference sequence). The CDR3 extends over 15 amino acids. Here the CDR3 reads CASSSAGLLTGELFF. The CDR3 DNA reads as TGTGCTAGCAGCTCGGCGGGACTCTTAACCGGGGAGCTGTTTTTT.

The chain recombines TRBV28 with TRBJ2-5; 7 bases fit TRBD2. The CDR3 covers 13 residues. Germline CDR1 and CDR2: MDHEN and SYDVKM. V lost 9 bases, J lost 2 bases, and 6 bases stayed unmatched. The CDR3 protein is CASVPGGQETQYF. DNA of the CDR3: TGTGCCAGTGTACCGGGAGGTCAAGAGACCCAGTACTTC.

This sequence joins TRBV30 and TRBJ2-7; D is unresolved. Trimming cost V 4 bases and J 13 bases, with 14 bases left between them. The CDR3 consists of 10 residues. Per the germline V gene, CDR1 is GTSNPN and CDR2 is SVGIG (reference sequence). CDR3 nucleotides: TGTGCCTGGACTCCTAGGTCGTCTTACTTC. Its protein is CAWTPRSSYF.

V gene TRBV9 combines with J gene TRBJ1-2; D remains unclear. The CDR3 sequence is 14 residues long. Trimming stripped 3 bases from V and 5 bases from J, with 14 bases between. Germline values: CDR1 SGDLS, CDR2 YYNGEE. CDR3 in DNA: TGTGCCAGCAGCGAGAGGGTTTACTCTTATGGCTACACCTTC. Its protein is CASSERVYSYGYTF.

The chain uses TRBV28 and TRBJ1-4; perhaps TRBD1 as D (5 bases). CDR3 length: 14 residues. V lost 4 bases, J lost 7 bases, and 13 bases lay in between. Germline V gives CDR1 MDHEN, CDR2 SYDVKM. This chain's CDR3 is CASSSGTGFEKLFF. CDR3 nucleotides: TGTGCCAGCAGTTCCGGGACGGGATTTGAAAAACTGTTTTTT. The entire variable domain, with the rest obtained from reference TRBV28 and TRBJ1-4, is as follows: DVKVTQSSRYLVKRTGEKVFLECVQDMDHENMFWYRQDPGLGLRLIYFSYDVKMKEKGDIPEGYSVSREKKERFSLILESASTNQTSMYLCASSSGTGFEKLFFGSGTQLSVL.